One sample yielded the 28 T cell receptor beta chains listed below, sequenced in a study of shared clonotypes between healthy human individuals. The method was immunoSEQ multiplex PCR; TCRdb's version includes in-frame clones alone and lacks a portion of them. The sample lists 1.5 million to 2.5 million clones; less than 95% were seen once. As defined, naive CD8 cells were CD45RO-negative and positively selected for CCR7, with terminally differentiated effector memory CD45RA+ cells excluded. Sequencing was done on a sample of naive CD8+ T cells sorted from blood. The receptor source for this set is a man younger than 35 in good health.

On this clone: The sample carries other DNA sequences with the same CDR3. CDR3 sequence: CASSPGLAGESYNEQFF. CDR3 nucleotide sequence: TGCGCCAGCAGCCCAGGACTAGCGGGGGAATCCTACAATGAGCAGTTCTTC. The V and J genes are TRBV5-1 and TRBJ2-1; 13 nucleotides line up with TRBD2. With V trimmed by 4 bases and J by 1 base, 5 bases remained unmatched. CDR1 is SGHRS and CDR2 is YFSETQ in the germline V gene. The CDR3 length is 17 residues.

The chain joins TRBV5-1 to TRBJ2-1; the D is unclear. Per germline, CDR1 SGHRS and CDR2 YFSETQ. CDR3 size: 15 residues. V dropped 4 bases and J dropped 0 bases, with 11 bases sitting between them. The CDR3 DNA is TGCGCCAGCAGCACCGCAAGGAACTCCTACAATGAGCAGTTCTTC. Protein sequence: CASSTARNSYNEQFF.

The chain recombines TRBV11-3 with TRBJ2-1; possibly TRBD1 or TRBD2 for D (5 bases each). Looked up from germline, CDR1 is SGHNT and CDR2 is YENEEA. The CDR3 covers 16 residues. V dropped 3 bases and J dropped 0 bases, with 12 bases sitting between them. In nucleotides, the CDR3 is TGTGCCAGCAGCTTTGGGGGTTTTAGCTCCTACAATGAGCAGTTCTTC. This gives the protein CASSFGGFSSYNEQFF.

The CDR3, as DNA: TGTGCCAGCAGTTACACCGCGGGGGGGCCGAGAGAGACCCAGTACTTC. Translating gives CASSYTAGGPRETQYF. The rearrangement joins TRBV6-5 to TRBJ2-5, with TRBD2 matching over 9 bases. V dropped 2 bases and J dropped 4; count of bases not matched to a gene: 8. Germline assignment: CDR1 MNHEY and CDR2 SVGAGI. This CDR3 is 16 amino acids long.

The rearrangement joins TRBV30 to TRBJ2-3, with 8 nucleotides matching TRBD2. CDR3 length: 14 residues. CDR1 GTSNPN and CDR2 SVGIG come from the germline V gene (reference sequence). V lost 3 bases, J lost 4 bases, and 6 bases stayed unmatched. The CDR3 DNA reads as TGTGCCTGGAGCCAAAGGACTAGCCCAGATACGCAGTATTTT. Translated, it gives CAWSQRTSPDTQYF.

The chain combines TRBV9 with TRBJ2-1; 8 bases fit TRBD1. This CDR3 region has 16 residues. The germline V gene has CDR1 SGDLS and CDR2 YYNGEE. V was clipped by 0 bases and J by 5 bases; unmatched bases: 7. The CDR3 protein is CASSVGRGQVHNEQFF. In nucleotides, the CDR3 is TGTGCCAGCAGCGTAGGTCGGGGACAGGTACACAATGAGCAGTTCTTC. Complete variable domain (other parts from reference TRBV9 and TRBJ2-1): DSGVTQTPKHLITATGQRVTLRCSPRSGDLSVYWYQQSLDQGLQFLIQYYNGEERAKGNILERFSAQQFPDLHSELNLSSLELGDSALYFCASSVGRGQVHNEQFFGPGTRLTVL.

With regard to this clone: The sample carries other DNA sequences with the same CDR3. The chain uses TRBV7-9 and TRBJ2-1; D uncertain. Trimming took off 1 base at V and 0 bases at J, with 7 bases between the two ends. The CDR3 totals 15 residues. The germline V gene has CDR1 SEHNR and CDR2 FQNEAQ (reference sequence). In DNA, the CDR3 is TGTGCCAGCAGCTTAGTTCCGAGCTCCTACAATGAGCAGTTCTTC. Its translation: CASSLVPSSYNEQFF. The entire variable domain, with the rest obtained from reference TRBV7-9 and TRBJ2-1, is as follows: DTGVSQNPRHKITKRGQNVTFRCDPISEHNRLYWYRQTLGQGPEFLTYFQNEAQLEKSRLLSDRFSAERPKGSFSTLEIQRTEQGDSAMYLCASSLVPSSYNEQFFGPGTRLTVL.

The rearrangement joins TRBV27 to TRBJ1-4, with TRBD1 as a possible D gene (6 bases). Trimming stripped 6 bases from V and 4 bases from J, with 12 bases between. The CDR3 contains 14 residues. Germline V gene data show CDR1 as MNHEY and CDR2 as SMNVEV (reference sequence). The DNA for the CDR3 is TGTGCCAGCAGGTCTTGGACAGATAATGAAAAACTGTTTTTT. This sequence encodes CASRSWTDNEKLFF.

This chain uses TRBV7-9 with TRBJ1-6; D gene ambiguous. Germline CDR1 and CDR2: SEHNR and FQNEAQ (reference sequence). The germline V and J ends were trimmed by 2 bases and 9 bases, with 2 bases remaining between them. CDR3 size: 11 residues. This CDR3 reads CASSLFSPLHF. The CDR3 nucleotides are TGTGCCAGCAGCTTATTTTCACCCCTCCACTTT.

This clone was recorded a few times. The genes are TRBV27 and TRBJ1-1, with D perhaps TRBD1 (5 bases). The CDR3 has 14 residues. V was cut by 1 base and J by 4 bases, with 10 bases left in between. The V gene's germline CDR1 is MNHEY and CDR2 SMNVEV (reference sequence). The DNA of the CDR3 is TGTGCCAGCAGTTTATGGGGCGGGAGCACTGAAGCTTTCTTT. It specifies CASSLWGGSTEAFF.

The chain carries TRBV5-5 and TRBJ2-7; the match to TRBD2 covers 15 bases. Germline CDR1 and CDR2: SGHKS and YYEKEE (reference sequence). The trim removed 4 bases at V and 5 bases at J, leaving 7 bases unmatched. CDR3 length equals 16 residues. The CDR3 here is CASSLRTSGGANEQYF. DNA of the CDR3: TGTGCCAGCAGCCTCCGGACTAGCGGGGGGGCGAACGAGCAGTACTTC.

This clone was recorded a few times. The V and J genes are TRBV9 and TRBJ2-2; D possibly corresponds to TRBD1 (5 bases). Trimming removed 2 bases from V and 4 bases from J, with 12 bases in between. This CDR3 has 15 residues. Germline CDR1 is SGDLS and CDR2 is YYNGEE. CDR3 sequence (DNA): TGTGCCAGCAGCGTCGCAGGGTACAGCACCGGGGAGCTGTTTTTT. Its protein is CASSVAGYSTGELFF.

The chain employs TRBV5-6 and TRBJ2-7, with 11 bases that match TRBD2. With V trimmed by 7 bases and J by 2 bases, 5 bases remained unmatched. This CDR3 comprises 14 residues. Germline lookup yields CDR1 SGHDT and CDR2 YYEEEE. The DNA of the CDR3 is TGTGCCAGCCGGACTAGCGGGTCCCCCTACGAGCAGTACTTC. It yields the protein CASRTSGSPYEQYF.

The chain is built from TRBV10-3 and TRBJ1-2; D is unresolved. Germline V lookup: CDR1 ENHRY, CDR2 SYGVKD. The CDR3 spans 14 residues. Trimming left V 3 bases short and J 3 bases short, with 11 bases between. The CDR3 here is CAISEYGIDYGYTF. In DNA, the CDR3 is TGTGCCATCAGTGAATACGGAATCGACTATGGCTACACCTTC.

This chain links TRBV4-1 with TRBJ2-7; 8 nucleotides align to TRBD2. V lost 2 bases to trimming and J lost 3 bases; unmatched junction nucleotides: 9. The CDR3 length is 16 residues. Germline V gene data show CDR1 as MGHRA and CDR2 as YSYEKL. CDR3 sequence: CASSQIYGGGNYEQYF. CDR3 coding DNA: TGCGCCAGCAGCCAAATTTACGGCGGGGGGAACTACGAGCAGTACTTC.

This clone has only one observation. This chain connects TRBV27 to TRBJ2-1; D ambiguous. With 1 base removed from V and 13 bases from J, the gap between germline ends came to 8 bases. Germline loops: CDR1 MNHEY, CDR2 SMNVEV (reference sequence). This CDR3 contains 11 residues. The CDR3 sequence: CASSLYGIQFF. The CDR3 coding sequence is TGTGCCAGCAGTTTATACGGTATACAGTTCTTC.

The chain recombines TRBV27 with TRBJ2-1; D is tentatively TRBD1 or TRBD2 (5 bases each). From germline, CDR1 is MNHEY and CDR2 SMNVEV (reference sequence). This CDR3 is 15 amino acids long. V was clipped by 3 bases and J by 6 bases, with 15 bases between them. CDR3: CASSFSVKGSNEQFF. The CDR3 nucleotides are TGTGCCAGCAGTTTTTCAGTGAAGGGGAGCAATGAGCAGTTCTTC.

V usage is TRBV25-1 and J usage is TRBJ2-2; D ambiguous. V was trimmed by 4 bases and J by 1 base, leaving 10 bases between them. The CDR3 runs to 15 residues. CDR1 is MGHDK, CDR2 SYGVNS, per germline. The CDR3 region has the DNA TGTGCCAGCAGTGTGACGGAGTTGAACACCGGGGAGCTGTTTTTT. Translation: CASSVTELNTGELFF. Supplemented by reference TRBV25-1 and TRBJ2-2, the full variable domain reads EADIYQTPRYLVIGTGKKITLECSQTMGHDKMYWYQQDPGMELHLIHYSYGVNSTEKGDLSSESTVSRIRTEHFPLTLESARPSHTSQYLCASSVTELNTGELFFGEGSRLTVL.

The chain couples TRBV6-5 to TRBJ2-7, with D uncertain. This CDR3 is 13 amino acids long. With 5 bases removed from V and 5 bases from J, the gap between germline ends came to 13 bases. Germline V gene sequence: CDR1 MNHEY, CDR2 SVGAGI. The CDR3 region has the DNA TGTGCCAGCAGTCCTAATCTATATGACGAGCAGTACTTC. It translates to CASSPNLYDEQYF.

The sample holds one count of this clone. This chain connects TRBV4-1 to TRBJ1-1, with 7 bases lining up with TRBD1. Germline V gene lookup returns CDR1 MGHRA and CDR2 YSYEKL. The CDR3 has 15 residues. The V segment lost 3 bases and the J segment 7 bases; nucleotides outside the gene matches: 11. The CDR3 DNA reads TGCGCCAGCAGCCACAGACAGGGTTTGGGCGTTGAAGCTTTCTTT. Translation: CASSHRQGLGVEAFF.

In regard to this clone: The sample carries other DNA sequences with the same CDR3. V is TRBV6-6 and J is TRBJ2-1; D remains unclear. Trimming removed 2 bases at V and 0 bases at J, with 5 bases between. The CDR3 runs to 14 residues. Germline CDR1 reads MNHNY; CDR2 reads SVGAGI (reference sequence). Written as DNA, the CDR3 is TGTGCCAGCAGTTACAGGAGCTCCTACAATGAGCAGTTCTTC. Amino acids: CASSYRSSYNEQFF.

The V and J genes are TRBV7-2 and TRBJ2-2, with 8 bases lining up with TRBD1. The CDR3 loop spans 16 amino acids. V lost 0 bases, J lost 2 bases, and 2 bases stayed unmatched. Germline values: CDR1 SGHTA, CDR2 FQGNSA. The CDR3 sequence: CASSLADRDNTGELFF. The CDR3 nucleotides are TGTGCCAGCAGCTTAGCGGACAGGGACAACACCGGGGAGCTGTTTTTT.

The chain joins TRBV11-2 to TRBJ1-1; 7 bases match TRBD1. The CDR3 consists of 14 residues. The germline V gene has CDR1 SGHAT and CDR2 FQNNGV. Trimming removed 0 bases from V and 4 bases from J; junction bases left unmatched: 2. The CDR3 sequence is CASSLEQGSTEAFF. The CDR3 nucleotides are TGTGCCAGCAGCTTAGAACAGGGGAGCACTGAAGCTTTCTTT.

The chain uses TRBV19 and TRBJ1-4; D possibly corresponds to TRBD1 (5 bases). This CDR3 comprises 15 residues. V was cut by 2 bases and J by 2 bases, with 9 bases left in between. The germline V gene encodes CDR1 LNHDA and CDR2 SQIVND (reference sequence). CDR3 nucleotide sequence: TGTGCCAGTAGTATATGGTCAGGGACTAATGAAAAACTGTTTTTT. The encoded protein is CASSIWSGTNEKLFF. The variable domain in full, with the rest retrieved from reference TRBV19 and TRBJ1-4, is DGGITQSPKYLFRKEGQNVTLSCEQNLNHDAMYWYRQDPGQGLRLIYYSQIVNDFQKGDIAEGYSVSREKKESFPLTVTSAQKNPTAFYLCASSIWSGTNEKLFFGSGTQLSVL.

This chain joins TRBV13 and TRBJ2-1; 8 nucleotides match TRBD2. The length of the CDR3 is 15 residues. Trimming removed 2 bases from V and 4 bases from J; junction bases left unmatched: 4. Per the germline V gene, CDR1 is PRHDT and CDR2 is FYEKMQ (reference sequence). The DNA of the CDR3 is TGTGCCAGCAGCTTAACGGGAGGGCGGTACAATGAGCAGTTCTTC. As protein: CASSLTGGRYNEQFF. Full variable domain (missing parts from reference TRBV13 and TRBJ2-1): AAGVIQSPRHLIKEKRETATLKCYPIPRHDTVYWYQQGPGQDPQFLISFYEKMQSDKGSIPDRFSAQQFSDYHSELNMSSLELGDSALYFCASSLTGGRYNEQFFGPGTRLTVL.

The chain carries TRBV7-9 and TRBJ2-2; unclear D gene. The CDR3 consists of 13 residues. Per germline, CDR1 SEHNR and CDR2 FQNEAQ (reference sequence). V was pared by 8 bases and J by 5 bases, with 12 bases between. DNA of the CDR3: TGTGCCAGCTCCGGACCTGGGACCGGGGAGCTGTTTTTT. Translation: CASSGPGTGELFF.

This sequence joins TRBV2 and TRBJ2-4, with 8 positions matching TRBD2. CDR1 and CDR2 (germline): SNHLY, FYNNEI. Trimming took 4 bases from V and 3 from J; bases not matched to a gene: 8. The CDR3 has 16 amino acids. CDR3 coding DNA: TGTGCCAGCAGTGCAGCGGGAGAGGGAGTCAAAAACATTCAGTACTTC. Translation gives CASSAAGEGVKNIQYF. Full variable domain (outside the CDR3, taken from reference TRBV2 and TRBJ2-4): EPEVTQTPSHQVTQMGQEVILRCVPISNHLYFYWYRQILGQKVEFLVSFYNNEISEKSEIFDDQFSVERPDGSNFTLKIRSTKLEDSAMYFCASSAAGEGVKNIQYFGAGTRLSVL.

The CDR3 sequence: CASSLRLADEQFF. The CDR3, as DNA: TGCGCCAGCAGCCTCAGACTAGCGGATGAGCAGTTCTTC. The chain combines TRBV4-3 with TRBJ2-1, with 9 bases matching TRBD2. Germline V gene data show CDR1 as LGHNA and CDR2 as YSLEER. The CDR3 is 13 residues long. With 4 bases clipped from V and 8 bases from J, the junction kept 3 bases outside the gene matches.